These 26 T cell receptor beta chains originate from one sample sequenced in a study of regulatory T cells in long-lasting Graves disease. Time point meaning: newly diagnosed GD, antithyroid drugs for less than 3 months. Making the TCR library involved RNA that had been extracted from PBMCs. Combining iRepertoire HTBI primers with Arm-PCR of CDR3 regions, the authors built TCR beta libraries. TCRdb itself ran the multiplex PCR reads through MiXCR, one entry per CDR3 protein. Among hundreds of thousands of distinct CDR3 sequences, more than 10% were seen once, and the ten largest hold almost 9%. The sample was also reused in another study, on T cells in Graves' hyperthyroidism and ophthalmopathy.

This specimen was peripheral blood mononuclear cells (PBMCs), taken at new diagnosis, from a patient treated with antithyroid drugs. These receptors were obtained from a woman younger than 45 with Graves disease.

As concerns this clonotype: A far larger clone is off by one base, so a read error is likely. The DNA of the CDR3 is TGCGCCAGCAGCTTGGAGTTCAGTTACCCATCCTACGAGCAGTTCTTC. Amino acid sequence: CASSLEFSYPSYEQFF. J is TRBJ2-1 and V is TRBV5-1; D uncertain. The germline V gene encodes CDR1 SGHRS and CDR2 YFSETQ. The V gene lost 0 bases and the J gene lost 10 bases, with 20 bases spanning the gap. The CDR3 has 16 residues.

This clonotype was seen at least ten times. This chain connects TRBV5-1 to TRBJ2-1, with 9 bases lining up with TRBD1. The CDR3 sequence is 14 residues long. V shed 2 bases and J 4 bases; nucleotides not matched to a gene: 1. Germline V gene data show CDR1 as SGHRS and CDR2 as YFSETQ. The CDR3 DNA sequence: TGCGCCAGCAGCTTAGGACAGGGGTACAATGAGCAGTTCTTC. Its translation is CASSLGQGYNEQFF.

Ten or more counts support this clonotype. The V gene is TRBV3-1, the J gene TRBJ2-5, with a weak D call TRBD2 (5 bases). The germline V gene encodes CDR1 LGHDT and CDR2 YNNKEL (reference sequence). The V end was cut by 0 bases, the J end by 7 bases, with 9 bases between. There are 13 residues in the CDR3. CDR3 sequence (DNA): TGTGCCAGCAGCCAAGATAGGAGGACGACCCAGTACTTC. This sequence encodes CASSQDRRTTQYF.

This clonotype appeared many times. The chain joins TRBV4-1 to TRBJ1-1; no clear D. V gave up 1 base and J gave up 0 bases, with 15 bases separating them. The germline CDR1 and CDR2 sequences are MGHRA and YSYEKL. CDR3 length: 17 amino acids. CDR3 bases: TGCGCCAGCAGCCAAGGGCCTCGGACTCGGTTGAACACTGAAGCTTTCTTT. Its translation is CASSQGPRTRLNTEAFF.

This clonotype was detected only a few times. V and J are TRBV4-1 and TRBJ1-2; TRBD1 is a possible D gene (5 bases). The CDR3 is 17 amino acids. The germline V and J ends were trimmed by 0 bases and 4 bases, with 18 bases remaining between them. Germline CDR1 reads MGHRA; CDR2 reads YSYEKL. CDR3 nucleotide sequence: TGCGCCAGCAGCCAAGAACTCTTGAACAGGAGTAGCTATGGCTACACCTTC. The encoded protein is CASSQELLNRSSYGYTF.

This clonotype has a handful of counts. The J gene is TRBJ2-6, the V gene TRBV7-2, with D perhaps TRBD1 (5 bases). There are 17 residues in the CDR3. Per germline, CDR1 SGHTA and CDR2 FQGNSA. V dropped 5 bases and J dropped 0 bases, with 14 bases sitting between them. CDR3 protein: CASSPQGYPSGANVLTF. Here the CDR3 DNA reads TGTGCCAGCAGCCCCCAGGGCTATCCCTCTGGGGCCAACGTCCTGACTTTC.

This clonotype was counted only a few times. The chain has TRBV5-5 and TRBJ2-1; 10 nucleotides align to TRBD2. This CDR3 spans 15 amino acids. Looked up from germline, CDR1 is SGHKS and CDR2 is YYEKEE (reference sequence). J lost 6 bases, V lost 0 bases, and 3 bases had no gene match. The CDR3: CASSLGSSGGNEQFF. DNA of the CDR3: TGTGCCAGCAGCTTGGGGTCTAGCGGGGGCAATGAGCAGTTCTTC. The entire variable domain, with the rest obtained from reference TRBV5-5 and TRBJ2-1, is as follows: DAGVTQSPTHLIKTRGQQVTLRCSPISGHKSVSWYQQVLGQGPQFIFQYYEKEERGRGNFPDRFSARQFPNYSSELNVNALLLGDSALYLCASSLGSSGGNEQFFGPGTRLTVL.

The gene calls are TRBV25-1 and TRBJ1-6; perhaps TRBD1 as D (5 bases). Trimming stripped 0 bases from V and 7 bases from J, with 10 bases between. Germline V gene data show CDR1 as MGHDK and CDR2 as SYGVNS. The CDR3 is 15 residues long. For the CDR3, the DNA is TGTGCCAGCAGTGAATATCGCCAGGGAAATTCACCCCTCCACTTT. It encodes CASSEYRQGNSPLHF. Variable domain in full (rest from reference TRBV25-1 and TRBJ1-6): EADIYQTPRYLVIGTGKKITLECSQTMGHDKMYWYQQDPGMELHLIHYSYGVNSTEKGDLSSESTVSRIRTEHFPLTLESARPSHTSQYLCASSEYRQGNSPLHFGNGTRLTVT.

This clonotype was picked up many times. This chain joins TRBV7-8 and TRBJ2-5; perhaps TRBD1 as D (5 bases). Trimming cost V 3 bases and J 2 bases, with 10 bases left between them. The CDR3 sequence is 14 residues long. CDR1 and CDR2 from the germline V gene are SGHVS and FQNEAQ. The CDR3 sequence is CASSFGHRQETQYF. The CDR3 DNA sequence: TGTGCCAGCAGCTTCGGGCACAGGCAAGAGACCCAGTACTTC.

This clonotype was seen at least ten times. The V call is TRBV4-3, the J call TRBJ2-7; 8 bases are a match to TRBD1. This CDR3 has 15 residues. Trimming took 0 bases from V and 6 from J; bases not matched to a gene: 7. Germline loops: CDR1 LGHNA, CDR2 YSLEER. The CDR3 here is CASSQDLGQGGEQYF. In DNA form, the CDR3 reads TGCGCCAGCAGCCAAGACTTAGGACAGGGCGGCGAGCAGTACTTC.

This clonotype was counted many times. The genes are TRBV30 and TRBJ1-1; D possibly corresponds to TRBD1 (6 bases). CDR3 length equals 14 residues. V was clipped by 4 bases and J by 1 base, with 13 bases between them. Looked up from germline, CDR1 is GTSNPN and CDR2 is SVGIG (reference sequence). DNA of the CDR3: TGTGCCTGGACCCTACCACAGGGGAACACTGAAGCTTTCTTT. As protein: CAWTLPQGNTEAFF.

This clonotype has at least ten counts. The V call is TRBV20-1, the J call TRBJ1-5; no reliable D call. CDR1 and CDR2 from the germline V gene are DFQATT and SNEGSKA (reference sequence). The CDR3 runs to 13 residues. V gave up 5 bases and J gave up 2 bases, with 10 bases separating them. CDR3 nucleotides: TGCAGTGCTGGGCCATTCGGCAATCAGCCCCAGCATTTT. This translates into CSAGPFGNQPQHF.

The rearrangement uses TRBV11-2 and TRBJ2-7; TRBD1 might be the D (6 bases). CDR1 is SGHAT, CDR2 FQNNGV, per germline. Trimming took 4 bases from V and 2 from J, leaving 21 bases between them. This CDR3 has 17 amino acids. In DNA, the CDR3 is TGTGCCAGCAGCTCCCTGTCTGGGGACAAAGAACCCTACGAGCAGTACTTC. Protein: CASSSLSGDKEPYEQYF. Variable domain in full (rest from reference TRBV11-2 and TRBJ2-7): EAGVAQSPRYKIIEKRQSVAFWCNPISGHATLYWYQQILGQGPKLLIQFQNNGVVDDSQLPKDRFSAERLKGVDSTLKIQPAKLEDSAVYLCASSSLSGDKEPYEQYFGPGTRLTVT.

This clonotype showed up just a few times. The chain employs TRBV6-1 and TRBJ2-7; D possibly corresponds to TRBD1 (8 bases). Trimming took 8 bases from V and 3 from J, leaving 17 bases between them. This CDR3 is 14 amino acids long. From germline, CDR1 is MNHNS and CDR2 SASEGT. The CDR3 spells CASLGGDRSYEQYF. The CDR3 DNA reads TGTGCCAGCCTGGGAGGGGACAGGAGCTACGAGCAGTACTTC.

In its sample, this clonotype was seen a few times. As DNA, the CDR3 is TGTGCCAGCAGCTTCCGCGGGTCTCTTTTGTACGAGCAGTACTTC. This codes for CASSFRGSLLYEQYF. The chain is built from TRBV5-6 and TRBJ2-7; TRBD2 might be the D (5 bases). Looked up from germline, CDR1 is SGHDT and CDR2 is YYEEEE. Deletions cut 2 bases from V and 4 bases from J, with 16 bases between. This CDR3 is built from 15 residues.

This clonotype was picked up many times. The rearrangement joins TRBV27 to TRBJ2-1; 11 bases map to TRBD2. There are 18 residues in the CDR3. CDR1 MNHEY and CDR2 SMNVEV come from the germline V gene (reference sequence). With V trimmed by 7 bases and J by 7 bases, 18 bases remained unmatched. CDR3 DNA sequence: TGTGCCAGCACCACCATAGCGGGAGGGGTATCCCTTGGAAATGAGCAGTTCTTC. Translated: CASTTIAGGVSLGNEQFF.

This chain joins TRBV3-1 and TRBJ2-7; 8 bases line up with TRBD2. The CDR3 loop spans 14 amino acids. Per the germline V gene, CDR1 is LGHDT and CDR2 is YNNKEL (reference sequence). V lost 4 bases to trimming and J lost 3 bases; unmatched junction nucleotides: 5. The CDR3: CASSRGTRDYEQYV. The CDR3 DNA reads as TGTGCCAGCAGCCGGGGGACTAGGGACTACGAGCAGTACGTC.

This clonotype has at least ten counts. This CDR3 is CASSEPQSPKETQYF. CDR3 bases: TGTGCCAGCAGCGAACCCCAGAGTCCTAAAGAGACCCAGTACTTC. The J gene is TRBJ2-5, the V gene TRBV2; D gene unclear. Looked up from germline, CDR1 is SNHLY and CDR2 is FYNNEI. CDR3 length: 15 amino acids. V was shortened by 6 bases and J by 3 bases, with 17 bases between the two germline ends.

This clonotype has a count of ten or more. The CDR3 DNA is TGTGCCAGCAGCTTAGATAGCTACTCTGGAAACACCATATATTTT. This gives the protein CASSLDSYSGNTIYF. The J gene is TRBJ1-3, the V gene TRBV11-2; D uncertain. Germline assignment: CDR1 SGHAT and CDR2 FQNNGV. This CDR3 comprises 15 residues. The V gene lost 0 bases and the J gene lost 0 bases, with 6 bases spanning the gap.

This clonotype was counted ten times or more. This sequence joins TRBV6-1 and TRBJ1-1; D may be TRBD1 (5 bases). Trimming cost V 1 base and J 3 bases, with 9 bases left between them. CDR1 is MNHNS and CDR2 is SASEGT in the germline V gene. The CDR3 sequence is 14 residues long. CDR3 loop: CASSEDPRDTEAFF. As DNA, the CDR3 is TGTGCCAGCAGTGAAGACCCCAGGGACACTGAAGCTTTCTTT.

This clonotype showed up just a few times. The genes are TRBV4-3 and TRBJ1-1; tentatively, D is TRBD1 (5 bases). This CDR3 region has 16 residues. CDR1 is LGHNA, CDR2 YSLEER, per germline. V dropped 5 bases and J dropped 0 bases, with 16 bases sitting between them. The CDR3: CASSKGRGDMNTEAFF. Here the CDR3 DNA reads TGCGCCAGCAGCAAAGGGAGGGGAGACATGAACACTGAAGCTTTCTTT.

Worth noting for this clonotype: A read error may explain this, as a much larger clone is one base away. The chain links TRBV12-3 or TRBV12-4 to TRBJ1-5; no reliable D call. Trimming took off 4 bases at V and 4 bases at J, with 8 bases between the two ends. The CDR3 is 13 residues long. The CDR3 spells CASSSAQNQPQHF. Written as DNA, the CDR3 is TGTGCCAGCAGTTCAGCGCAGAATCAGCCCCAGCATTTT.

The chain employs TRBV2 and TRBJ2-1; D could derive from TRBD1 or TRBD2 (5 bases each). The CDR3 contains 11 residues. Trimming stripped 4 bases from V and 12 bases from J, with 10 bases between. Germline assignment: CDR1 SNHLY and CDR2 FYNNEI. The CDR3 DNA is TGTGCCAGCAGTGCAACGGGACCGCAGTTCTTC. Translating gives CASSATGPQFF.

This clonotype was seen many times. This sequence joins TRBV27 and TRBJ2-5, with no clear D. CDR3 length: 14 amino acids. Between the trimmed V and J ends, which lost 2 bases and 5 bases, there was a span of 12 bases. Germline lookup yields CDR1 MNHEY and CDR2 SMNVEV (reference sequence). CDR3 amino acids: CASSLLQGLETQYF. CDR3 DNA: TGTGCCAGCAGTTTACTTCAAGGGCTGGAGACCCAGTACTTC.

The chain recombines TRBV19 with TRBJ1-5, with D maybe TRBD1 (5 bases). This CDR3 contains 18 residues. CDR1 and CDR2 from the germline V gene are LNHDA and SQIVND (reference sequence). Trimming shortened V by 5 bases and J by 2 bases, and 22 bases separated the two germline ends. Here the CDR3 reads CASSSQTGTAVRNQPQHF. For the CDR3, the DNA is TGTGCCAGTAGTTCACAAACCGGGACGGCTGTGCGCAATCAGCCCCAGCATTTT.

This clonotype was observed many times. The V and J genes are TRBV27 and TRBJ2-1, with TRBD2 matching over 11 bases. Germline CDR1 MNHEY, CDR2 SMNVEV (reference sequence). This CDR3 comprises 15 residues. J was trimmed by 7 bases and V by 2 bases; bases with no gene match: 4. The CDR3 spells CASSLMLAGGNEQFF. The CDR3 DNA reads TGTGCCAGCAGTTTAATGCTAGCGGGAGGTAATGAGCAGTTCTTC.